The 27 T cell receptor beta chains reported below all come from one sample, sequenced in a study of T cell changes during pregnancy in multiple sclerosis. The data were produced by immunoSEQ multiplex PCR, yet TCRdb's version contains in-frame clones alone and is incomplete. There are tens of thousands of clones in the sample; over 80% occur only once, and about 5% lies in the top ten. Sequenced here: peripheral blood, sampled in the first trimester of pregnancy. The source is a female donor in good health, enrolled as a control in a pregnancy study.

This chain connects TRBV28 to TRBJ2-7; D might be TRBD1 (5 bases). Germline V lookup: CDR1 MDHEN, CDR2 SYDVKM. V dropped 2 bases and J dropped 4 bases, with 18 bases sitting between them. There are 16 residues in the CDR3. CDR3: CASSLRSGQGLYEQYF. CDR3 bases: TGTGCCAGCAGTTTACGGTCTGGGCAGGGTCTTTACGAGCAGTACTTC.

The count of this clone is one. The rearrangement links TRBV12-5 to TRBJ1-6; D not certain. V lost 5 bases and J lost 7, with 12 bases in between. Looked up from germline, CDR1 is LGHNT and CDR2 is FRNRAP. The CDR3 runs 14 residues. CDR3 bases: TGTGCTAGTGGTCCCGGACTCAAGAATTCACCCCTCCACTTT. Translating it yields CASGPGLKNSPLHF.

The chain has TRBV19 and TRBJ1-5; 12 nucleotides agree with TRBD1. CDR3 length: 16 residues. Germline V CDR1 and CDR2: LNHDA, SQIVND (reference sequence). V shed 5 bases and J 4 bases; nucleotides not matched to a gene: 6. In DNA, the CDR3 is TGTGCCAGTAGTTCACCGGGACAGGGGGCGAATCAGCCCCAGCATTTT. Amino acid sequence: CASSSPGQGANQPQHF.

The V call is TRBV7-3, the J call TRBJ2-3; weak D call: TRBD2 (6 bases). This CDR3 has 14 amino acids. Germline CDR1 reads SGHTA; CDR2 reads FQGTGA. V dropped 2 bases and J dropped 1 base, with 7 bases sitting between them. The CDR3 DNA reads TGTGCCAGCAGCTTATCGGGGGGCACAGATACGCAGTATTTT. It specifies CASSLSGGTDTQYF.

This clone was seen a few times. This CDR3 is CASSLGGLNTEAFF. Here the CDR3 DNA reads TGTGCCAGCAGCTTAGGCGGCCTGAACACTGAAGCTTTCTTT. This chain links TRBV7-3 with TRBJ1-1, with unresolved D. The CDR3 runs 14 residues. The germline gives CDR1 SGHTA, CDR2 FQGTGA. V was trimmed by 2 bases and J by 0 bases, leaving 7 bases between them.

This chain joins TRBV4-2 and TRBJ2-7; TRBD2 matches 13 bases. Per germline, CDR1 LGHNA and CDR2 YNFKEQ. The CDR3 is made up of 15 amino acids. Trimming cost V 4 bases and J 6 bases; bases outside gene matches: 6. CDR3 DNA sequence: TGTGCCAGCAGCCGAACTAGCGGGGGGGCCGGCGAGCAGTACTTC. Translated, it gives CASSRTSGGAGEQYF.

V and J are TRBV28 and TRBJ2-5; a possible D gene is TRBD1 (5 bases). Germline V gives CDR1 MDHEN, CDR2 SYDVKM. V shed 1 base and J shed 2 bases, with 17 bases lying between them. This CDR3 contains 17 residues. The CDR3 DNA follows: TGTGCCAGCAGTTTATCCCCGGCAGGGCCAACACAAGAGACCCAGTACTTC. Its translation: CASSLSPAGPTQETQYF.

This clone was recorded only once. For the CDR3, the DNA is TGTGCCAGCTCACCCTTAGCACAGGGGGCTACTGAAGCTTTCTTT. Translated: CASSPLAQGATEAFF. The V call is TRBV18, the J call TRBJ1-1, with TRBD1 matching over 9 bases. This CDR3 has 15 residues. Looked up from germline, CDR1 is KGHSH and CDR2 is LQKENI. Trimming at V came to 3 bases and at J to 5 bases, leaving 7 bases not matched to a gene.

The V call is TRBV11-2, the J call TRBJ1-1, with a possible D match to TRBD1 (5 bases). CDR1 is SGHAT, CDR2 FQNNGV, per germline. V gave up 3 bases and J gave up 7 bases, with 12 bases separating them. This CDR3 is 13 amino acids long. The CDR3: CASSLRLGGEAFF. The CDR3 bases are TGTGCCAGCAGCTTGCGGCTGGGGGGTGAAGCTTTCTTT.

The chain carries TRBV7-9 and TRBJ1-3; D is unresolved. The V end was cut by 4 bases, the J end by 4 bases, with 8 bases between. Germline V gene data show CDR1 as SEHNR and CDR2 as FQNEAQ (reference sequence). CDR3 size: 13 residues. The CDR3 DNA follows: TGTGCCAGCAGCTACCGCGAAGGAAACACCATATATTTT. Its translation is CASSYREGNTIYF.

V and J are TRBV30 and TRBJ2-3; 9 bases agree with TRBD2. With V trimmed by 5 bases and J by 6 bases, 18 bases remained unmatched. The CDR3 totals 17 residues. Germline CDR1 reads GTSNPN; CDR2 reads SVGIG (reference sequence). The CDR3 DNA follows: TGTGCCTGGTCCTCCCCTTTTGGTAGCGGGAGTACTGATACGCAGTATTTT. Translated: CAWSSPFGSGSTDTQYF. Filled out from reference TRBV30 and TRBJ2-3, the complete variable domain reads SQTIHQWPATLVQPVGSPLSLECTVEGTSNPNLYWYRQAAGRGLQLLFYSVGIGQISSEVPQNLSASRPQDRQFILSSKKLLLSDSGFYLCAWSSPFGSGSTDTQYFGPGTRLTVL.

The chain employs TRBV29-1 and TRBJ2-3, with TRBD2 identical over 8 bases. This CDR3 is built from 15 residues. Germline CDR1 reads SQVTM; CDR2 reads ANQGSEA. Trimming cost V 7 bases and J 5 bases; bases outside gene matches: 14. In nucleotides, the CDR3 is TGCAGCGGAAGCGACAAGCGGGAGTTTCAAGATACGCAGTATTTT. It translates to CSGSDKREFQDTQYF.

The rearrangement uses TRBV5-1 and TRBJ1-6; D unclear. CDR1 is SGHRS and CDR2 is YFSETQ in the germline V gene. The CDR3 length is 15 residues. The V gene lost 0 bases and the J gene lost 5 bases, with 9 bases spanning the gap. The CDR3 here is CASSLAAADNSPLHF. The CDR3 DNA sequence: TGCGCCAGCAGCTTGGCGGCGGCAGATAATTCACCCCTCCACTTT.

This clone was seen a single time. The CDR3 DNA reads TGCAGCGTTGTTCAACAGGGCCTAAGATCGTACCAAGAGACCCAGTACTTC. It translates to CSVVQQGLRSYQETQYF. This sequence joins TRBV29-1 and TRBJ2-5, with D perhaps matching TRBD1 (6 bases). This CDR3 is 17 amino acids long. V lost 4 bases and J 0 bases, leaving 21 bases between the germline ends. The germline gives CDR1 SQVTM, CDR2 ANQGSEA.

This clone was seen once. The J gene is TRBJ2-5, the V gene TRBV9; 10 nucleotides agree with TRBD2. This CDR3 comprises 14 residues. CDR1 is SGDLS and CDR2 is YYNGEE in the germline V gene. V trimming: 3 bases; J trimming: 6 bases; junction bases outside the gene matches: 5. The CDR3 DNA is TGTGCCAGCAGCGAAGCGGGGGGGCAGCAGACCCAGTACTTC. As protein: CASSEAGGQQTQYF. Drawing the rest from reference TRBV9 and TRBJ2-5, the complete variable domain is DSGVTQTPKHLITATGQRVTLRCSPRSGDLSVYWYQQSLDQGLQFLIQYYNGEERAKGNILERFSAQQFPDLHSELNLSSLELGDSALYFCASSEAGGQQTQYFGPGTRLLVL.

As concerns this clone: At one of its ends the junction is not consistent with the germline gene, which may arise from a read error. The rearrangement joins TRBV7-2 to TRBJ2-3, with D possibly TRBD1 on 6 matching bases. The CDR3 extends over 12 amino acids. Germline CDR1 is SGHTA and CDR2 is FQGNSA. As DNA, the CDR3 is TGTGCCAGCAGCTCTTGGGGGCAGACCCTACGTTTC. Translating it yields CASSSWGQTLRF. Together with reference TRBV7-2 and TRBJ2-3, the CDR3 gives the full variable domain: GAGVSQSPSNKVTEKGKDVELRCDPISGHTALYWYRQSLGQGLEFLIYFQGNSAPDKSGLPSDRFSAERTGGSVSTLTIQRTQQEDSAVYLCASSSWGQTLRFGPGTRLTVL.

This rearrangement joins TRBV7-3 to TRBJ2-5; perhaps TRBD2 as D (6 bases). The V gene lost 5 bases and the J gene lost 1 base, with 14 bases spanning the gap. This CDR3 has 15 residues. Germline CDR1 and CDR2: SGHTA and FQGTGA. CDR3 region: CASSPGVSAQETQYF. The CDR3 nucleotides read TGTGCCAGCAGCCCGGGGGTTTCAGCCCAAGAGACCCAGTACTTC. Full variable domain (remainder filled in from reference TRBV7-3 and TRBJ2-5): GAGVSQTPSNKVTEKGKYVELRCDPISGHTALYWYRQSLGQGPEFLIYFQGTGAADDSGLPNDRFFAVRPEGSVSTLKIQRTERGDSAVYLCASSPGVSAQETQYFGPGTRLLVL.

This clone was seen a handful of times. The chain employs TRBV21-1 and TRBJ1-5. TRBV21-1 is deemed a pseudogene. The CDR3 is 11 amino acids. CDR3 loop: CASPGVQPQHF. CDR3 DNA: TGTGCCTCCCCCGGGGTTCAGCCCCAGCATTTT.

The sample holds one count of this clone. The junction does not match germline at one end; this may be a read error. The chain carries TRBV7-7 and TRBJ2-7; D might be TRBD2 (6 bases). CDR3 length equals 14 residues. CDR1 and CDR2 (germline): SSHAT, FNYEAQ (reference sequence). CDR3 amino acids: CASSLGEAPYEQYF. The CDR3 nucleotides are TGTGCTAGCAGCTTAGGGGAGGCCCCCTACGAGCAGTACTTC.

The V gene is TRBV7-8, the J gene TRBJ2-7; 15 positions match TRBD2. V was clipped by 5 bases and J by 0 bases; unmatched bases: 5. Germline V gene sequence: CDR1 SGHVS, CDR2 FQNEAQ. The CDR3 runs 17 residues. The DNA of the CDR3 is TGTGCCAGCAGCCTGGGACTAGCGGGGGGAAGCTCCTACGAGCAGTACTTC. The encoded protein is CASSLGLAGGSSYEQYF. Using reference TRBV7-8 and TRBJ2-7 for the parts outside the CDR3, the full variable domain is GAGVSQSPRYKVAKRGQDVALRCDPISGHVSLFWYQQALGQGPEFLTYFQNEAQLDKSGLPSDRFFAERPEGSVSTLKIQRTQQEDSAVYLCASSLGLAGGSSYEQYFGPGTRLTVT.

This clone was recorded a few times. The gene calls are TRBV27 and TRBJ2-6; 9 bases are a match to TRBD1. Germline V lookup: CDR1 MNHEY, CDR2 SMNVEV (reference sequence). Trimming cost V 6 bases and J 0 bases; bases outside gene matches: 6. The CDR3 is 17 residues long. CDR3: CASRSGTGSSGANVLTF. DNA of the CDR3: TGTGCCAGCAGAAGTGGGACAGGGAGCTCTGGGGCCAACGTCCTGACTTTC.

This chain connects TRBV27 to TRBJ1-2; D possibly corresponds to TRBD1 (6 bases). V lost 4 bases, J lost 1 base, and 10 bases lay in between. CDR3 length: 14 amino acids. Germline CDR1 MNHEY, CDR2 SMNVEV (reference sequence). CDR3 in DNA: TGTGCCAGCAGTTCCCAACAGGGTAACTATGGCTACACCTTC. Protein sequence: CASSSQQGNYGYTF.

The chain has TRBV27 and TRBJ1-1; 9 bases fit TRBD1. The ends lost 2 bases at V and 3 bases at J; junction bases unmatched: 4. Germline-derived CDR1 and CDR2 are MNHEY and SMNVEV (reference sequence). The CDR3 has 15 amino acids. CDR3 coding DNA: TGTGCCAGCAGTTTACGAGGGACAGGGTACACTGAAGCTTTCTTT. This codes for CASSLRGTGYTEAFF.

The rearrangement uses TRBV4-2 and TRBJ1-4, with D possibly matching TRBD1 (5 bases). The CDR3 has 19 amino acids. CDR1 LGHNA and CDR2 YNFKEQ come from the germline V gene. Trimming shortened V by 3 bases and J by 5 bases, and 25 bases separated the two germline ends. The CDR3 region has the DNA TGTGCCAGCAGCCAGTATGGTCGACAGTGGTTAGGGGAAAATGAAAAACTGTTTTTT. This codes for CASSQYGRQWLGENEKLFF.

The chain has TRBV5-4 and TRBJ2-2, with D maybe TRBD2 (5 bases). The CDR3 runs to 18 residues. Germline lookup yields CDR1 SGHNT and CDR2 YYREEE (reference sequence). The ends were cut back, 0 bases at V and 0 bases at J, with 15 bases in the middle. DNA of the CDR3: TGTGCCAGCAGCTTGGGACGGGAAGTCCCCGCGAACACCGGGGAGCTGTTTTTT. This encodes CASSLGREVPANTGELFF.

This sequence joins TRBV7-3 and TRBJ1-6, with TRBD1 matching 9 bases. The germline V gene encodes CDR1 SGHTA and CDR2 FQGTGA. Germline trimming cut 5 bases from V and 9 bases from J; bases unmatched to any gene: 11. CDR3 length: 16 amino acids. The CDR3 DNA reads as TGTGCCAGCAGCGCTAGGGGGGGGACAGGGAGTTCACCCCTCCACTTT. This gives the protein CASSARGGTGSSPLHF.

This chain links TRBV7-2 with TRBJ2-3; 7 nucleotides line up with TRBD2. Germline V gene data show CDR1 as SGHTA and CDR2 as FQGNSA. CDR3 size: 13 residues. V shed 5 bases, J shed 11 bases, and the junction held 10 bases outside the gene matches. The CDR3 bases are TGTGCCAGCAGCAAACAATTAGCGGGTGGGCAGTATTTT. Its protein is CASSKQLAGGQYF.